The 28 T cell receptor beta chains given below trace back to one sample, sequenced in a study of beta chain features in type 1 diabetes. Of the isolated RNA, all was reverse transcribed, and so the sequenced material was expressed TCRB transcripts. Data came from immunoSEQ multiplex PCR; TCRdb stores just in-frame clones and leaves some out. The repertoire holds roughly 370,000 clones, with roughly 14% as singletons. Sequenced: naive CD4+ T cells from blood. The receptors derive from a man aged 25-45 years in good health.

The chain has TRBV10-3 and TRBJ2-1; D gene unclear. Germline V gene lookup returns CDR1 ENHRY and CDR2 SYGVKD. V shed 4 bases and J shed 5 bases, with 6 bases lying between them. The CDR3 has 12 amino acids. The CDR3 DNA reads TGTGCCATCAGTGGTCCTGACAATGAGCAGTTCTTC. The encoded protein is CAISGPDNEQFF.

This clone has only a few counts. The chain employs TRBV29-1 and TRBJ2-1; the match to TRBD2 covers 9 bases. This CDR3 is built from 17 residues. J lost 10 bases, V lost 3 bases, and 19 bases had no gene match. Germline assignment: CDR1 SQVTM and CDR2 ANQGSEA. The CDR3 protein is CSVDNYIKAGGRWEQFF. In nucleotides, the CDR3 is TGCAGCGTTGATAATTATATTAAGGCGGGAGGGCGATGGGAGCAGTTCTTC.

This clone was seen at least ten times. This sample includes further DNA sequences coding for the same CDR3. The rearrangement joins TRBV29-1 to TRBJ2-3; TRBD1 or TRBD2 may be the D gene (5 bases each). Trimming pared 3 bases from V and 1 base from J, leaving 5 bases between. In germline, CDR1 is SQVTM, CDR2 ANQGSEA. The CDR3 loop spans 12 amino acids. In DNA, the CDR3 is TGCAGCGTTGAGGGGGGCACAGATACGCAGTATTTT. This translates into CSVEGGTDTQYF.

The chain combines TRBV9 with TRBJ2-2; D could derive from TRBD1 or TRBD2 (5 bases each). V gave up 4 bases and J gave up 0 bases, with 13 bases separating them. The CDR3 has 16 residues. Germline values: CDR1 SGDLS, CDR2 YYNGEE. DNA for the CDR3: TGTGCCAGCAGCAGTAGCTGGGGGTCGAACACCGGGGAGCTGTTTTTT. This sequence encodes CASSSSWGSNTGELFF.

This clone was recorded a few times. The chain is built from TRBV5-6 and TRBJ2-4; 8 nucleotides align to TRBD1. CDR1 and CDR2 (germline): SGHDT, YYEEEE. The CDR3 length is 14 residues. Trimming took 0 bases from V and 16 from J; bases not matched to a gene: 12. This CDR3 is CASSLAMQGARAYF. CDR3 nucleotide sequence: TGTGCCAGCAGCTTGGCTATGCAGGGGGCGCGAGCTTACTTC.

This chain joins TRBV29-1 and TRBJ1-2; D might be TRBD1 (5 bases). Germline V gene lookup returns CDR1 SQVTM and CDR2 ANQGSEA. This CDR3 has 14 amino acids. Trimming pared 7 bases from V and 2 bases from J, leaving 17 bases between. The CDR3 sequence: CSAVGPRGNYGYTF. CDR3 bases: TGCAGCGCCGTAGGGCCCCGGGGGAACTATGGCTACACCTTC.

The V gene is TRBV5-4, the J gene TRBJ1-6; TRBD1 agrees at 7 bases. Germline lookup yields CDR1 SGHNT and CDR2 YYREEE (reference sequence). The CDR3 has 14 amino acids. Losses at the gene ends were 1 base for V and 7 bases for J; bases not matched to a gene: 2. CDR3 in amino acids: CASSLSQGNSPLHF. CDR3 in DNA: TGTGCCAGCAGCTTGTCACAGGGGAATTCACCCCTCCACTTT.

CDR3 DNA sequence: TGTGCCAGCAGCCAACCCCGTAGCGGACCCTCCTACAATGAGCAGTTCTTC. It codes for CASSQPRSGPSYNEQFF. The V gene is TRBV4-2, the J gene TRBJ2-1; maybe TRBD2 (6 bases). The V gene lost 2 bases and the J gene lost 0 bases, with 14 bases spanning the gap. The V gene's germline CDR1 is LGHNA and CDR2 YNFKEQ. This CDR3 spans 17 amino acids.

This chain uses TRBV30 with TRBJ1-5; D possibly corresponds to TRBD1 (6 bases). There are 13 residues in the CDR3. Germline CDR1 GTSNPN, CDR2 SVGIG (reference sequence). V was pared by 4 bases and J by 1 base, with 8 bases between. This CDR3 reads CAWNRESNQPQHF. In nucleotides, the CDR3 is TGTGCCTGGAACAGGGAGAGCAATCAGCCCCAGCATTTT. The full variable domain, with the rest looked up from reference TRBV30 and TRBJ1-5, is SQTIHQWPATLVQPVGSPLSLECTVEGTSNPNLYWYRQAAGRGLQLLFYSVGIGQISSEVPQNLSASRPQDRQFILSSKKLLLSDSGFYLCAWNRESNQPQHFGDGTRLSIL.

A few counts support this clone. The CDR3 sequence: CASSASSSGVYNEQFF. The CDR3 DNA sequence: TGTGCCAGCAGCGCTAGCTCTAGCGGGGTCTACAATGAGCAGTTCTTC. The J gene is TRBJ2-1, the V gene TRBV9, with 9 bases identical to TRBD2. Germline V CDR1 and CDR2: SGDLS, YYNGEE. The CDR3 sequence is 16 residues long. The ends lost 3 bases at V and 3 bases at J; junction bases unmatched: 7.

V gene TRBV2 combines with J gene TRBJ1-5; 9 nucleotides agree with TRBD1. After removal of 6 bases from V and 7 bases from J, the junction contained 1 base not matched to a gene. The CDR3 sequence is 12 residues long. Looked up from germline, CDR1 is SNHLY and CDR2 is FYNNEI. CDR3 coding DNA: TGTGCCAGCAGGGGACAGGGACAGCCCCAGCATTTT. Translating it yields CASRGQGQPQHF.

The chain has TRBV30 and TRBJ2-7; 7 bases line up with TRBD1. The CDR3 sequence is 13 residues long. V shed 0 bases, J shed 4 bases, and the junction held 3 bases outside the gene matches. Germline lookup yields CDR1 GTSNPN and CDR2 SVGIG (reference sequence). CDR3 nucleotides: TGTGCCTGGAGTGTATGGGACAGATACGAGCAGTACGTC. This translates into CAWSVWDRYEQYV.

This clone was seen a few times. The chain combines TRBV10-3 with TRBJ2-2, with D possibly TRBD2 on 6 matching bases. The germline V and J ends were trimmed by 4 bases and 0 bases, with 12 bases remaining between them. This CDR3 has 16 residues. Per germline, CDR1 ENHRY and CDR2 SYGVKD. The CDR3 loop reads CAISVGGTSNTGELFF. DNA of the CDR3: TGTGCCATCAGTGTAGGCGGGACTTCGAACACCGGGGAGCTGTTTTTT.

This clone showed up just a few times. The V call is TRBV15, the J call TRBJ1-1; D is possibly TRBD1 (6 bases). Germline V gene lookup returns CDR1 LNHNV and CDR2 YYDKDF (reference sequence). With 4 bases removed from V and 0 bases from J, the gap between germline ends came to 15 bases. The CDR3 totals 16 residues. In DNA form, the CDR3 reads TGTGCCACCAGCACCGGGTGGGGGGCGGTGAACACTGAAGCTTTCTTT. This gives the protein CATSTGWGAVNTEAFF.

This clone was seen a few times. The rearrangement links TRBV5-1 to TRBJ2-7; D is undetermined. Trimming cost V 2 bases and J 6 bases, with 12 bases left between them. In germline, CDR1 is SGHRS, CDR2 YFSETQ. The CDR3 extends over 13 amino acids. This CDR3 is CASSLEGMGEQYV. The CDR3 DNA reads TGCGCCAGCAGCTTAGAAGGGATGGGCGAGCAGTACGTC.

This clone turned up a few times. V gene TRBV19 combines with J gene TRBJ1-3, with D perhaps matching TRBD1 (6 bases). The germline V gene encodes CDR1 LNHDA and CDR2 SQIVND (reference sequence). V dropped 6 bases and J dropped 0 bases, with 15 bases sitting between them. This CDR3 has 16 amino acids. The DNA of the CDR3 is TGTGCCAGTAGCAACCAGTTGACAGGCTCTGGAAACACCATATATTTT. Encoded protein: CASSNQLTGSGNTIYF.

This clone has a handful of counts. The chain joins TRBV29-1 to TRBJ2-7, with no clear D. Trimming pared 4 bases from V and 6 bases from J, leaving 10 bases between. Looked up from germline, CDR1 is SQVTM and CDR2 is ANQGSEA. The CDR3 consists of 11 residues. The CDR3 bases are TGCAGCGTTGTAGAGAGAGTCGAGCAGTACTTC. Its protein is CSVVERVEQYF.

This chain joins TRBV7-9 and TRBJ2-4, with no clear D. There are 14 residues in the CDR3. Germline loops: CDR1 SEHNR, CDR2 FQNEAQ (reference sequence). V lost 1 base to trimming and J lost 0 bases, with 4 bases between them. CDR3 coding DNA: TGTGCCAGCAGCTTAGAACTAGCCAAAAACATTCAGTACTTC. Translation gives CASSLELAKNIQYF.

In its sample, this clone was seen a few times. Written as DNA, the CDR3 is TGTGCCAGCAGTTTAGGGCTGAGCTCTGGGGCCAACGTCCTGACTTTC. As protein: CASSLGLSSGANVLTF. The chain links TRBV28 to TRBJ2-6; D remains ambiguous. Germline V gene lookup returns CDR1 MDHEN and CDR2 SYDVKM. V was trimmed by 2 bases and J by 0 bases, leaving 8 bases between them. The CDR3 is made up of 16 amino acids.

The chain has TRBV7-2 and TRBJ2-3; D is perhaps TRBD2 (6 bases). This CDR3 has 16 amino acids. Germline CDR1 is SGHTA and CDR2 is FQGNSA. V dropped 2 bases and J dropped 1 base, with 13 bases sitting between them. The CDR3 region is CASSLPQRRGTDTQYF. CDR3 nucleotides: TGTGCCAGCAGCTTACCCCAGAGGAGGGGCACAGATACGCAGTATTTT.

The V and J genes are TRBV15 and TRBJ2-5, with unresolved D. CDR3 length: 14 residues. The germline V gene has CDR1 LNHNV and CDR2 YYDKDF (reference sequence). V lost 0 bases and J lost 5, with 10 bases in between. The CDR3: CATSRDLVGETQYF. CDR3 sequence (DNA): TGTGCCACCAGCAGAGATTTAGTCGGGGAGACCCAGTACTTC.

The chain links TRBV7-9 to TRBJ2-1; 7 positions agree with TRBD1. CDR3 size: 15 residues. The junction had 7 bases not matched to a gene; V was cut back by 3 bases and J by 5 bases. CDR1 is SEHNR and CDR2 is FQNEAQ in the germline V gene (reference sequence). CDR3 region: CASSFEGARDNEQFF. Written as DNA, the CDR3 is TGTGCCAGCAGCTTCGAGGGGGCTAGGGACAATGAGCAGTTCTTC.

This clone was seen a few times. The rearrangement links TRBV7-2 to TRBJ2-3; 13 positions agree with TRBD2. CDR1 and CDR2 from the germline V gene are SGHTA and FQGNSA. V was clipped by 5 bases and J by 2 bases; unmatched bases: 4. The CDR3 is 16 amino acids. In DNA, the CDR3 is TGTGCCAGCAGCACCGGGACTAGCGGGGTCACAGATACGCAGTATTTT. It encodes CASSTGTSGVTDTQYF.

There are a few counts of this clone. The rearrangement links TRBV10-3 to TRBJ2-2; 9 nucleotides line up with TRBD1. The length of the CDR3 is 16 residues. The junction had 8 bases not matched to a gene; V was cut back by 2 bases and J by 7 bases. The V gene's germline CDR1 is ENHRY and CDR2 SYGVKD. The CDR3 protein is CAISEPIGQGNGELFF. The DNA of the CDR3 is TGTGCCATCAGTGAGCCGATAGGACAGGGGAACGGGGAGCTGTTTTTT.

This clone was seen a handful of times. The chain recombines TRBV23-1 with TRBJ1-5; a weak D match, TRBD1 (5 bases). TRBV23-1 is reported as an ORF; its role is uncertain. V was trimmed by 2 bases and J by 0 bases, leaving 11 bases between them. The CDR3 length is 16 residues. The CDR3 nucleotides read TGCGCCAGCAGTCAACCCGGGACGAATAGCAATCAGCCCCAGCATTTT. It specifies CASSQPGTNSNQPQHF.

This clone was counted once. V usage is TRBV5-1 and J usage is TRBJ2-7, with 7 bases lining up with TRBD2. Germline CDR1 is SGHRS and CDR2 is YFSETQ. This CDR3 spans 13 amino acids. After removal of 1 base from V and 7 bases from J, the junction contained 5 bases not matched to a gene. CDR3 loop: CASSLSGTGEQYV. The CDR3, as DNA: TGCGCCAGCAGCTTGAGCGGGACGGGTGAGCAGTACGTC.

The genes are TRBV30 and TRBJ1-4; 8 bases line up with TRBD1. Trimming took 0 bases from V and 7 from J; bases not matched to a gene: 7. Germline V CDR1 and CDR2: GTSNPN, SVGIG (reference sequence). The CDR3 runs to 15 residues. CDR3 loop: CAWSVPGGAGEKLFF. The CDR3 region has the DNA TGTGCCTGGAGTGTACCAGGGGGCGCGGGTGAAAAACTGTTTTTT.

The CDR3: CASSWDRSNTEAFF. Written as DNA, the CDR3 is TGTGCCAGCTCATGGGACAGAAGTAACACTGAAGCTTTCTTT. The J gene is TRBJ1-1, the V gene TRBV18, with 7 bases fitting TRBD1. V shed 5 bases, J shed 2 bases, and the junction held 5 bases outside the gene matches. The CDR3 consists of 14 residues. The V gene's germline CDR1 is KGHSH and CDR2 LQKENI.